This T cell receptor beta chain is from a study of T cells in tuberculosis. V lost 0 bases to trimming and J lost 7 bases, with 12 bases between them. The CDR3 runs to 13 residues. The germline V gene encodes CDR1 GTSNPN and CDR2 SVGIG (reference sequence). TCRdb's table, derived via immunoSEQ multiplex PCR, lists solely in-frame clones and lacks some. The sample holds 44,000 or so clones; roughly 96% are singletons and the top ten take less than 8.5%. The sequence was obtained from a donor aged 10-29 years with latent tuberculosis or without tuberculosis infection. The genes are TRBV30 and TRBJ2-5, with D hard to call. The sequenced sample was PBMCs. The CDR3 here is CAWSVERTGTQYF. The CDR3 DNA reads TGTGCCTGGAGTGTTGAGCGAACTGGGACCCAGTACTTC.